This TCR beta chain stems from a study of cytomegalovirus exposure and HLA in healthy donors. Whole-study context: About 83 million unique TCRs from HLA-typed donors made up an early data release.

Researchers ran the PCR with 60 Vbeta and 13 Jbeta primers. Study processing details: Among the unique TCR beta chains that a later analysis counted, roughly 80 million in all, approximately 12 million were shared. This table comes from immunoSEQ multiplex PCR, and its TCRdb copy is limited to in-frame clones, with some not included. The DNA was the basis for D and trimming; V, J and clone size are from that table. The sample has under 200,000 clones; around 74% are singletons. CDR3 length: 13 amino acids. Losses at the gene ends were 0 bases for V and 4 bases for J; bases not matched to a gene: 2. Germline assignment: CDR1 GTSNPN and CDR2 SVGIG (reference sequence). The study's findings and limits: When a later analysis compared HLA-associated TCR beta chains with equally common others, the HLA-associated chains turned out to be more clonally expanded and to have lower generation probabilities.

As for this clone: Its antigen is unidentified.

The sequenced material came from PBMCs. This receptor was identified in a female donor in good health and CMV-seronegative. V and J are TRBV30 and TRBJ1-2; 7 bases are shared with TRBD1. The CDR3 spells CAWSVGTAYGYTF. In DNA form, the CDR3 reads TGTGCCTGGAGTGTGGGGACAGCCTATGGCTACACCTTC.